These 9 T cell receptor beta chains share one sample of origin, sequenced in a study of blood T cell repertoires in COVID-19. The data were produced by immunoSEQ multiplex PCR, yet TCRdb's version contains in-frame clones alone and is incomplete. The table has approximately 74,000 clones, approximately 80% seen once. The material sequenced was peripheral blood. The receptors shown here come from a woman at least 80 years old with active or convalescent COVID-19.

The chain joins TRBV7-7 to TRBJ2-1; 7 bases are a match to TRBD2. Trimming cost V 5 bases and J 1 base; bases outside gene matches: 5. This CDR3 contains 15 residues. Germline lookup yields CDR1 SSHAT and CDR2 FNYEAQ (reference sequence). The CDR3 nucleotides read TGTGCCAGCAGCGTTCGAGCGGGATCCTACAATGAGCAGTTCTTC. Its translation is CASSVRAGSYNEQFF.

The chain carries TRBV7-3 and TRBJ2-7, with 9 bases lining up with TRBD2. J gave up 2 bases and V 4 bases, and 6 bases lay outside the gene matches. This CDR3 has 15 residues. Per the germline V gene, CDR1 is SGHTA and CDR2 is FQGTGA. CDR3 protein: CASSSAGGSAYEQYF. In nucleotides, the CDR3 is TGTGCCAGCAGCTCAGCGGGGGGATCTGCCTACGAGCAGTACTTC.

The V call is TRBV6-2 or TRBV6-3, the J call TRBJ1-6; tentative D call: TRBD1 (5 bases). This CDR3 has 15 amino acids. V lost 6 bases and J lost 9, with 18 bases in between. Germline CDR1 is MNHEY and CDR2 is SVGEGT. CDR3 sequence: CASSLQEGSRSPLHF. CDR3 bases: TGTGCCAGCAGCCTCCAGGAGGGGTCGCGTTCACCCCTCCACTTT.

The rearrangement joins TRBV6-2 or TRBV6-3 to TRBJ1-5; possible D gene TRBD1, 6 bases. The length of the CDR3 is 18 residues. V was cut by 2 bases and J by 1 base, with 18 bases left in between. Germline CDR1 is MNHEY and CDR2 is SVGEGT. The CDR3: CASSYLRGPLDSNQPQHF. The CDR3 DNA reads TGTGCCAGCAGTTACCTCAGGGGCCCCCTAGACAGCAATCAGCCCCAGCATTTT.

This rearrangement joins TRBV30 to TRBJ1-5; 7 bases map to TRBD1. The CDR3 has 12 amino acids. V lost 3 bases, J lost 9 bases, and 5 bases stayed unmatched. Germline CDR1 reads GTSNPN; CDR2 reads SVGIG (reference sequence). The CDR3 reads CAWRGTAGPQHF. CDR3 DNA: TGTGCCTGGAGGGGGACAGCCGGGCCCCAGCATTTT.

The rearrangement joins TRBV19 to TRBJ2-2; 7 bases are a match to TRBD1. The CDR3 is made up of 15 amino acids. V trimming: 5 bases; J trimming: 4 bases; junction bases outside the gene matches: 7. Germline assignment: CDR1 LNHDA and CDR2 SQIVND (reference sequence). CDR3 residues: CASSSRQGTTGELFF. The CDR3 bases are TGTGCCAGTAGTTCCCGACAGGGCACCACCGGGGAGCTGTTTTTT.

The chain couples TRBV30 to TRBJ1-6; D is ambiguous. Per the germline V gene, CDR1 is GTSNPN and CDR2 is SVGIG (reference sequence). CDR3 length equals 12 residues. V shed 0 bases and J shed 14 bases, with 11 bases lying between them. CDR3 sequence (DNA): TGTGCCTGGAGTGTCCCTCCCGGTGCCCTCCACTTT. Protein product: CAWSVPPGALHF.

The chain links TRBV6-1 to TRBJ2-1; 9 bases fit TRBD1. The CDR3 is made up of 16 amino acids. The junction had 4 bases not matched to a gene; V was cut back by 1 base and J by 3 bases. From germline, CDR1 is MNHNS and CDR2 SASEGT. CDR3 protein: CASSEEGTGLYNEQFF. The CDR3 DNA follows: TGTGCCAGCAGTGAAGAAGGGACAGGGCTCTACAATGAGCAGTTCTTC.

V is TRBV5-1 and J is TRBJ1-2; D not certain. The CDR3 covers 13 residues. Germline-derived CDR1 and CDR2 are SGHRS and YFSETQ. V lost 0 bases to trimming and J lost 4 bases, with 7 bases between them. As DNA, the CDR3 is TGCGCCAGCAGCTTGGACCGGGTCTATGGCTACACCTTC. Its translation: CASSLDRVYGYTF.